This T cell receptor beta chain was captured in a study of neoadjuvant anti-PD-1 for oral cavity cancer. Study as a whole: Non-progressing patients received a fourth nivolumab dose near day 43, then surgery on days 50-56.

The germline V and J ends were trimmed by 1 base and 2 bases, with 7 bases remaining between them. Germline V lookup: CDR1 SGHDT, CDR2 YYEEEE. CDR3 size: 15 residues. Indicated time point: after neoadjuvant nivolumab, at surgical resection. Analysis of PBMCs was direct, with no culture step. Sequenced by immunoSEQ multiplex PCR; TCRdb stores in-frame clones only, minus some. The table lists around 13,000 clones, more than 65% of them singletons, with under 2.5% in the top ten. The material was PBMCs, obtained after nivolumab (anti-PD-1) treatment. V is TRBV5-6 and J is TRBJ2-6, with D possibly TRBD2 on 5 matching bases. The clonotype was recovered from a person aged 35-79 years with oral cavity squamous cell carcinoma. The CDR3 DNA reads as TGTGCCAGCAGCTTGTTGAGGGCTGGGGCCAACGTCCTGACTTTC. The encoded protein is CASSLLRAGANVLTF.